These 26 T cell receptor beta chains were all obtained from the same sample, sequenced in a study of T cell responses to AZD1222 COVID-19 vaccine. Generated by immunoSEQ multiplex PCR, the TCRdb table keeps only in-frame clones and is missing some. The table shows some 97,000 clones, with about 93% occurring only once. Specimen: peripheral blood, collected on day 0 of AZD1222 vaccination. Every receptor here comes from an adult in good health.

V is TRBV9 and J is TRBJ1-3; no reliable D call. This CDR3 is 15 amino acids long. In germline, CDR1 is SGDLS, CDR2 YYNGEE. Trimming pared 0 bases from V and 2 bases from J, leaving 9 bases between. The CDR3 nucleotides are TGTGCCAGCAGCGTAGCTTCCCAAACTGGAAACACCATATATTTT. It encodes CASSVASQTGNTIYF.

This chain joins TRBV5-1 and TRBJ2-2; TRBD2 matches at 9 bases. Looked up from germline, CDR1 is SGHRS and CDR2 is YFSETQ. The CDR3 sequence is 20 residues long. After removal of 0 bases from V and 1 base from J, the junction contained 13 bases not matched to a gene. The chain's CDR3 is CASSLDRDGGRAMNTGELFF. The CDR3 DNA follows: TGCGCCAGCAGCTTGGACCGGGATGGCGGGAGGGCCATGAACACCGGGGAGCTGTTTTTT.

This chain connects TRBV27 to TRBJ1-5, with a possible D match to TRBD1 (5 bases). The CDR3 runs 15 residues. V shed 2 bases and J shed 7 bases, with 15 bases lying between them. Germline CDR1 is MNHEY and CDR2 is SMNVEV (reference sequence). The CDR3 nucleotides are TGTGCCAGCAGTTTAGCTGGGCAGGGACGGCAGCCCCAGCATTTT. Translation: CASSLAGQGRQPQHF.

The chain combines TRBV9 with TRBJ1-2, with 9 bases lining up with TRBD1. Germline CDR1 SGDLS, CDR2 YYNGEE. V shed 4 bases and J 2 bases; nucleotides not matched to a gene: 6. This CDR3 has 15 residues. For the CDR3, the DNA is TGTGCCAGCAGCAATACCGGGACAGGGAACTATGGCTACACCTTC. It yields the protein CASSNTGTGNYGYTF.

The gene calls are TRBV14 and TRBJ2-1; perhaps TRBD2 as D (5 bases). Deletions cut 6 bases from V and 9 bases from J, with 9 bases between. The CDR3 loop spans 11 amino acids. Germline CDR1 and CDR2: SGHDN and FVKESK. CDR3 sequence reads: CASREGGEQFF. In DNA, the CDR3 is TGTGCCAGCAGAGAGGGCGGTGAGCAGTTCTTC.

The rearrangement uses TRBV6-1 and TRBJ2-7; the D call may be TRBD1 or TRBD2 (6 bases each). With 6 bases removed from V and 0 bases from J, the gap between germline ends came to 15 bases. Per germline, CDR1 MNHNS and CDR2 SASEGT. The CDR3 is 15 amino acids. CDR3 protein: CASSGGGRSSYEQYF. DNA for the CDR3: TGTGCCAGCAGCGGAGGGGGGAGGAGCTCCTACGAGCAGTACTTC.

The gene calls are TRBV28 and TRBJ2-3; TRBD1 might be the D (5 bases). Germline V gives CDR1 MDHEN, CDR2 SYDVKM. This CDR3 is built from 15 residues. V was clipped by 6 bases and J by 2 bases, with 15 bases between them. The CDR3 spells CASRRYRIHTDTQYF. CDR3 nucleotides: TGTGCCAGCAGAAGATACAGGATACACACAGATACGCAGTATTTT.

The chain recombines TRBV3-1 (or the pseudogene TRBV3-2) with TRBJ1-1; maybe TRBD1 (6 bases). From germline, CDR1 is LGHDT and CDR2 YNNKEL (reference sequence). This CDR3 region has 15 residues. V gave up 1 base and J gave up 0 bases, with 9 bases separating them. CDR3 sequence (DNA): TGTGCCAGCAGCCAAGTGACAGGAGTGAACACTGAAGCTTTCTTT. The encoded protein is CASSQVTGVNTEAFF.

The chain joins TRBV10-3 to TRBJ1-2; D is possibly TRBD1 (5 bases). Between the trimmed V and J ends, which lost 2 bases and 1 base, there was a span of 17 bases. The CDR3 extends over 17 amino acids. Germline V gene sequence: CDR1 ENHRY, CDR2 SYGVKD. The CDR3 loop is CAISETPGRRFNYGYTF. CDR3 nucleotides: TGTGCCATCAGTGAGACCCCGGGACGACGGTTTAACTATGGCTACACCTTC.

The chain links TRBV9 to TRBJ1-3; tentative D call: TRBD1 (6 bases). V lost 3 bases to trimming and J lost 2 bases, with 12 bases between them. The CDR3 contains 15 residues. Germline V lookup: CDR1 SGDLS, CDR2 YYNGEE. CDR3 in DNA: TGTGCCAGCAGCGCAACAGGGAGAACTGGAAACACCATATATTTT. As protein: CASSATGRTGNTIYF.

This chain uses TRBV3-1 (or the pseudogene TRBV3-2) with TRBJ1-5, with a possible D match to TRBD1 (5 bases). Trimming removed 4 bases at V and 0 bases at J, with 16 bases between. Germline CDR1 reads LGHDT; CDR2 reads YNNKEL (reference sequence). The CDR3 length is 17 residues. The CDR3 nucleotides are TGTGCCAGCAGCCCATCCGGGACTGCCTTTAGCAATCAGCCCCAGCATTTT. This sequence encodes CASSPSGTAFSNQPQHF.

The chain employs TRBV19 and TRBJ1-1; D call uncertain. The length of the CDR3 is 11 residues. Trimming removed 8 bases at V and 5 bases at J, with 9 bases between. Looked up from germline, CDR1 is LNHDA and CDR2 is SQIVND (reference sequence). This CDR3 reads CASWGFTEAFF. The CDR3 DNA is TGTGCCAGTTGGGGATTTACTGAAGCTTTCTTT.

A single count supports this clone. The CDR3, as DNA: TGCAGTGCCAGGAGGGGCAGGGGAGCTTTCTTT. It specifies CSARRGRGAFF. The J gene is TRBJ1-1, the V gene TRBV20-1; a weak D match, TRBD1 (6 bases). The CDR3 totals 11 residues. The germline V gene encodes CDR1 DFQATT and CDR2 SNEGSKA (reference sequence). Trimming pared 6 bases from V and 10 bases from J, leaving 15 bases between.

V usage is TRBV6-1 and J usage is TRBJ2-7; 9 positions match TRBD1. The CDR3 sequence is 14 residues long. Germline CDR1 reads MNHNS; CDR2 reads SASEGT. The junction had 0 bases not matched to a gene; V was cut back by 0 bases and J by 3 bases. This chain's CDR3 is CASSEADRGYEQYF. CDR3 DNA: TGTGCCAGCAGTGAAGCGGACAGGGGCTACGAGCAGTACTTC.

V usage is TRBV4-2 and J usage is TRBJ1-6, with D uncertain. There are 18 residues in the CDR3. Germline CDR1 LGHNA, CDR2 YNFKEQ. The V end lost 4 bases, the J end lost 0 bases, and 16 bases lay between the germline ends. CDR3 loop: CASSPRATVSSYNSPLHF. The CDR3 bases are TGTGCCAGCAGCCCACGGGCGACGGTGAGCTCCTATAATTCACCCCTCCACTTT.

The chain links TRBV19 to TRBJ1-5; D gene unclear. Trimming removed 7 bases from V and 5 bases from J, with 15 bases in between. The CDR3 extends over 14 amino acids. Looked up from germline, CDR1 is LNHDA and CDR2 is SQIVND (reference sequence). CDR3 region: CASTSGSAHQPQHF. CDR3 coding DNA: TGTGCCAGTACCTCGGGATCGGCCCATCAGCCCCAGCATTTT.

This clone has a handful of counts. V gene TRBV28 combines with J gene TRBJ1-5; D is undetermined. The ends were cut back, 3 bases at V and 5 bases at J, with 8 bases in the middle. Germline loops: CDR1 MDHEN, CDR2 SYDVKM. The CDR3 is made up of 13 amino acids. DNA of the CDR3: TGTGCCAGCAGTTTGGGCCATCATCAGCCCCAGCATTTT. It translates to CASSLGHHQPQHF.

The V gene is TRBV2, the J gene TRBJ1-4, with 8 bases aligning to TRBD1. The germline gives CDR1 SNHLY, CDR2 FYNNEI. Trimming took 6 bases from V and 4 from J; bases not matched to a gene: 13. The CDR3 length is 17 residues. The CDR3 nucleotides are TGTGCCAGCAGGAGACAGGGGCGGCCGGAATTTAATGAAAAACTGTTTTTT. It encodes CASRRQGRPEFNEKLFF.

On this clone: Additional DNA sequences in this sample encode the identical CDR3. The J gene is TRBJ1-5, the V gene TRBV5-1, with D unresolved. V was trimmed by 0 bases and J by 4 bases, leaving 5 bases between them. Germline CDR1 SGHRS, CDR2 YFSETQ. There are 13 residues in the CDR3. CDR3 coding DNA: TGCGCCAGCAGCTTGGACGGGAATCAGCCCCAGCATTTT. This sequence encodes CASSLDGNQPQHF.

The gene calls are TRBV30 and TRBJ1-3; D not certain. From germline, CDR1 is GTSNPN and CDR2 SVGIG (reference sequence). CDR3 length equals 11 residues. Trimming shortened V by 2 bases and J by 4 bases, and 3 bases separated the two germline ends. CDR3 in DNA: TGTGCCTGGAGTAGGGGAAACACCATATATTTT. As protein: CAWSRGNTIYF.

The rearrangement uses TRBV18 and TRBJ2-3; 7 nucleotides agree with TRBD2. J lost 4 bases, V lost 4 bases, and 8 bases had no gene match. The germline V gene has CDR1 KGHSH and CDR2 LQKENI. The length of the CDR3 is 15 residues. For the CDR3, the DNA is TGTGCCAGCTCACGGTCACGGGGGGAGGCAGATACGCAGTATTTT. It translates to CASSRSRGEADTQYF.

This clone was picked up a small number of times. The chain has TRBV6-5 and TRBJ1-6; no clear D gene. Trimming took 2 bases from V and 1 from J, leaving 6 bases between them. Germline V gene data show CDR1 as MNHEY and CDR2 as SVGAGI. CDR3 length equals 15 residues. The CDR3 bases are TGTGCCAGCAGTTACAGTTATTCCTATAATTCACCCCTCCACTTT. This codes for CASSYSYSYNSPLHF.

The chain recombines TRBV19 with TRBJ1-3, with TRBD1 as a possible D gene (5 bases). The V gene's germline CDR1 is LNHDA and CDR2 SQIVND (reference sequence). The V end lost 6 bases, the J end lost 0 bases, and 12 bases lay between the germline ends. This CDR3 has 15 residues. The CDR3 loop is CASRFGGSSGNTIYF. The CDR3 DNA sequence: TGTGCCAGTAGATTCGGGGGGAGCTCTGGAAACACCATATATTTT.

V is TRBV11-2 and J is TRBJ2-1; D unclear. The length of the CDR3 is 11 residues. V shed 5 bases and J shed 8 bases, with 7 bases lying between them. Per the germline V gene, CDR1 is SGHAT and CDR2 is FQNNGV. The CDR3 DNA reads TGTGCCAGCAGCCACACGGATGAGCAGTTCTTC. This encodes CASSHTDEQFF.

The chain uses TRBV19 and TRBJ1-4; D might be TRBD1 (6 bases). The CDR3 covers 16 residues. Germline V lookup: CDR1 LNHDA, CDR2 SQIVND (reference sequence). Trimming removed 5 bases from V and 2 bases from J, with 15 bases in between. For the CDR3, the DNA is TGTGCCAGTAGTTACCCAGACAGGTACACTAATGAAAAACTGTTTTTT. This gives the protein CASSYPDRYTNEKLFF.

The chain uses TRBV29-1 and TRBJ2-1; 9 bases line up with TRBD2. The CDR3 is made up of 14 amino acids. Germline CDR1 and CDR2: SQVTM and ANQGSEA. V shed 4 bases and J 4 bases; nucleotides not matched to a gene: 5. CDR3 in DNA: TGCAGCGTTGTCTCGACTAGCGGATACAATGAGCAGTTCTTC. It translates to CSVVSTSGYNEQFF.